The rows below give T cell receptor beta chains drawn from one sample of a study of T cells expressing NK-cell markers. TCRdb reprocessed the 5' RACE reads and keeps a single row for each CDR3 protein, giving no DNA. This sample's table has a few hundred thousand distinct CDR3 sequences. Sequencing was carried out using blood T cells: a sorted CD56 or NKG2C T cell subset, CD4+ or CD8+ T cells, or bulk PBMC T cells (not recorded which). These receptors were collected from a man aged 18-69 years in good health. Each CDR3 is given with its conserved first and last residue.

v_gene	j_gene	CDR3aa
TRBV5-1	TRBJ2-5	CASSLEGAGYQETQYF
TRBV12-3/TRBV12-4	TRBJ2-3	CASSFNRGHSTDTQYF
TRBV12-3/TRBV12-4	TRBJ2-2	CASRKQGDRAGELFF
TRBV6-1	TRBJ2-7	CASSEAILYEQYF
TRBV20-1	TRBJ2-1	CSASLATRNEQFF
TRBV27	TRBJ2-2	CASNIAGSTGELFF
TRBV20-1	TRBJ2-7	CSASDAAYEQYF
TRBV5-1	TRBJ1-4	CASSSDGLREKLFF
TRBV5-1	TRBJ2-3	CASSSLQGARADTQYF
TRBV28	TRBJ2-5	CAIETGMSETQYF
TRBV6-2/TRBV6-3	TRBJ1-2	CASSYWTGGGYTF
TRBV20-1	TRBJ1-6	CSARGQGSPLHF
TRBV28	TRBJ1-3	CASTDSGNTIYF
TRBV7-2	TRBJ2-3	CASSSPKSAQYF
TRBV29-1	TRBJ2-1	CSVDGGGTNEQFF
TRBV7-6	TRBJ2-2	CASSLAVGLAGNTGELFF
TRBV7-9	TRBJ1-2	CASSRGTGHGGYTF
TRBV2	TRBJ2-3	CASSDASGGATDTQYF
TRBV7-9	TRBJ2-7	CASSPLVGSVYEQYF
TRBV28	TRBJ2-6	CASSLSWGSGANVLTF
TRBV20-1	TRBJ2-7	CSARDPVGQNLYEQYF
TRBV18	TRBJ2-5	CASSPANTETQYF
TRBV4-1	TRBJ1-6	CASSQDLSVDSPLHF
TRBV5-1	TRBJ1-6	CASSFIPPGVENSPLHF
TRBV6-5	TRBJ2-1	CASSYQGARPYNEQFF
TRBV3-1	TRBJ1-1	CASSQGHRAEAFF
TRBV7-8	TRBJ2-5	CASSLVRTARETQYF
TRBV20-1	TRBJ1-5	CSARGGLTNQPQHF
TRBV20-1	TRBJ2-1	CSATPRLAGVNEQFF
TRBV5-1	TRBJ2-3	CASSAGREGTDTQYF
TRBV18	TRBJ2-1	CASSPTGNNEQFF
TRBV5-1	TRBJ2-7	CASNFGQGAKSYEQYF
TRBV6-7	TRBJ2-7	CASSYSQGGASDCEQYF
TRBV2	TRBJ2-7	CASSERGRWAYEQYF
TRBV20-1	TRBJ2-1	CSARTPYNYRVGYNEQFF
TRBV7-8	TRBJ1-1	CASRPQSGNTEAFF